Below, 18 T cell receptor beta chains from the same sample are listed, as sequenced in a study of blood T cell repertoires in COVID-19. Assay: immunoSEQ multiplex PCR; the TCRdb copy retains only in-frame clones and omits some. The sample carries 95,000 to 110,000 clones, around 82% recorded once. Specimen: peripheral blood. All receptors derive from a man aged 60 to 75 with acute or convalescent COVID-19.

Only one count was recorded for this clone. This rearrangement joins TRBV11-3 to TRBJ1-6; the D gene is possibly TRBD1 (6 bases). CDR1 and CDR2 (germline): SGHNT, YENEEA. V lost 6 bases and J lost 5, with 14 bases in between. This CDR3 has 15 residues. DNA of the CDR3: TGTGCCAGCAGTTTTGGCGGGGGCGATAATTCACCCCTCCACTTT. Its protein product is CASSFGGGDNSPLHF.

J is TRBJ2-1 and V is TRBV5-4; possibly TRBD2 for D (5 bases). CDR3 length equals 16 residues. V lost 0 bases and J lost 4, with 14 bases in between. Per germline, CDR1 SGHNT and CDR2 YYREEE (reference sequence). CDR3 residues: CASSLAHGVTYNEQFF. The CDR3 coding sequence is TGTGCCAGCAGCTTGGCTCACGGGGTGACATACAATGAGCAGTTCTTC.

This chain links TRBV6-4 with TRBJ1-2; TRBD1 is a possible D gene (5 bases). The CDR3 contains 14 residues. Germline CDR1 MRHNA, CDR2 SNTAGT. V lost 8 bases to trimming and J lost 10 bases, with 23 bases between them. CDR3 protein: CASGTPPPTGDYTF. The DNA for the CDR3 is TGTGCCAGCGGGACGCCGCCGCCGACGGGGGACTACACCTTC.

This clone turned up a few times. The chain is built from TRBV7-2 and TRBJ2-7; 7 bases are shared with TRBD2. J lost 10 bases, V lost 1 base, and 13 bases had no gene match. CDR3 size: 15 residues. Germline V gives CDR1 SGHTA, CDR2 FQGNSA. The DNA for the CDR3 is TGTGCCAGCAGCTTAGTACGTTCTAGCGGTGGACCTCAGTACTTC. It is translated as CASSLVRSSGGPQYF.

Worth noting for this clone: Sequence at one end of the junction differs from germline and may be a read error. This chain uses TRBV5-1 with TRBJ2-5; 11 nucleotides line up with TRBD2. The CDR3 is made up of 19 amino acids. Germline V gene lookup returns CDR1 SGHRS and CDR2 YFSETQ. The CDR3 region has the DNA TGCGCCCGCAGCTTGGGGGCGGCTAGCGGGGGGACTCTCCAAGAGACCCAGTACTTC. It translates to CARSLGAASGGTLQETQYF.

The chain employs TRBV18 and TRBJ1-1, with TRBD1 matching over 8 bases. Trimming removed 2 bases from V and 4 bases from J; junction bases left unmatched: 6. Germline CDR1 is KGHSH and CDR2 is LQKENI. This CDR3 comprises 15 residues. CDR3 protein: CASSPGTGEITEAFF. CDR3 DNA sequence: TGTGCCAGCTCACCAGGGACAGGCGAGATCACTGAAGCTTTCTTT.

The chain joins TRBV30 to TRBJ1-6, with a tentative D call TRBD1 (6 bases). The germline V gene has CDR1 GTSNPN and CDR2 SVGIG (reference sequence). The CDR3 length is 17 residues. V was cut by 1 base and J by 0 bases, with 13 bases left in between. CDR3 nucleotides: TGTGCCTGGAGTGCCCGACAGGAAAGCTCCTATAATTCACCCCTCCACTTT. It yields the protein CAWSARQESSYNSPLHF.

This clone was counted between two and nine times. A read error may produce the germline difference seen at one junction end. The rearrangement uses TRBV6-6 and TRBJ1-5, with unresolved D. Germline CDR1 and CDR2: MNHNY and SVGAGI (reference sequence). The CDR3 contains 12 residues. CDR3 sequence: CASSFSDQPQHF. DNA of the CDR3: TGTGCCAGCAGCTTTAGCGATCAGCCCCAGCATTTT.

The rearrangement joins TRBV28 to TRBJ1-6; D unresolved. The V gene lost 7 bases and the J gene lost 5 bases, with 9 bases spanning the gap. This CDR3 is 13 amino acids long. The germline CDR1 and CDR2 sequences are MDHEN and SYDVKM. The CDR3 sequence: CASTEHNNSPLHF. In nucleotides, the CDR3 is TGTGCCAGCACCGAACACAATAATTCACCCCTCCACTTT.

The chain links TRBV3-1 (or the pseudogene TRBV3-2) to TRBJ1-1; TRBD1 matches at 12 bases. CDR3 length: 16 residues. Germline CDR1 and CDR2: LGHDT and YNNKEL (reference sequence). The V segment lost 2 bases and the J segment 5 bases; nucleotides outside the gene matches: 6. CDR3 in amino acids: CASSQRGQGARTEAFF. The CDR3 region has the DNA TGTGCCAGCAGCCAAAGGGGACAGGGGGCGCGGACTGAAGCTTTCTTT.

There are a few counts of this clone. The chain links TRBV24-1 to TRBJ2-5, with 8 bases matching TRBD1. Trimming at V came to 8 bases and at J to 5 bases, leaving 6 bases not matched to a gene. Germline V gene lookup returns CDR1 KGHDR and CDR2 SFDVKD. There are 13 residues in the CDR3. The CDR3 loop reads CATKAGGSETQYF. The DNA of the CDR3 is TGTGCCACCAAAGCAGGGGGCTCGGAGACCCAGTACTTC.

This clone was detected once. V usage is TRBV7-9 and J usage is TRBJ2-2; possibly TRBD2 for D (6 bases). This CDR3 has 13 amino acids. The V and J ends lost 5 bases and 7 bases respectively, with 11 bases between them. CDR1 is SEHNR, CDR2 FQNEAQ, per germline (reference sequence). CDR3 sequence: CASSPTRNGELFF. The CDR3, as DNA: TGTGCCAGCAGCCCGACTAGAAACGGGGAGCTGTTTTTT. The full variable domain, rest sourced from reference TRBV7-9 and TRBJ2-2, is DTGVSQNPRHKITKRGQNVTFRCDPISEHNRLYWYRQTLGQGPEFLTYFQNEAQLEKSRLLSDRFSAERPKGSFSTLEIQRTEQGDSAMYLCASSPTRNGELFFGEGSRLTVL.

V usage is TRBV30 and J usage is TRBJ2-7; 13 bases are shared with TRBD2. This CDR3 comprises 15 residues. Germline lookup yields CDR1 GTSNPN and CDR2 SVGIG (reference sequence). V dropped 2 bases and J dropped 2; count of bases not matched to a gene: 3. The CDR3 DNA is TGTGCCTGGAGTCCTACTAGCGGGGGGGCCTACGAGCAGTACTTC. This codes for CAWSPTSGGAYEQYF.

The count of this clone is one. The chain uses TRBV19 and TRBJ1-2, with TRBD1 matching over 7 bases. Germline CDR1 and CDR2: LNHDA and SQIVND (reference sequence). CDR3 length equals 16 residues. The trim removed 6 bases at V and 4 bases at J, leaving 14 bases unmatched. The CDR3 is CASRTRTGPGGYGYTF. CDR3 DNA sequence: TGTGCCAGTAGAACTAGGACAGGCCCAGGAGGCTATGGCTACACCTTC.

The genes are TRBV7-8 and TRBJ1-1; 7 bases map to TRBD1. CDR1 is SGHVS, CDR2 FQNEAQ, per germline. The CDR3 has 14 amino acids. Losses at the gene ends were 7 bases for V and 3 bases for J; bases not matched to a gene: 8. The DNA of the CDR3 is TGTGCCAGCACCCGACAGGGTTCGTACACTGAAGCTTTCTTT. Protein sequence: CASTRQGSYTEAFF.

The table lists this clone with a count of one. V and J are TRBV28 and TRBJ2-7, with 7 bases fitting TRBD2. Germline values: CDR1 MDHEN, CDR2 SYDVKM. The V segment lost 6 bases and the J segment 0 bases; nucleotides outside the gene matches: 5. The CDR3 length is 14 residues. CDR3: CASRPLAISYEQYF. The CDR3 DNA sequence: TGTGCCAGCAGGCCACTAGCGATCTCCTACGAGCAGTACTTC. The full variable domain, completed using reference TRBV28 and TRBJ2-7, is DVKVTQSSRYLVKRTGEKVFLECVQDMDHENMFWYRQDPGLGLRLIYFSYDVKMKEKGDIPEGYSVSREKKERFSLILESASTNQTSMYLCASRPLAISYEQYFGPGTRLTVT.

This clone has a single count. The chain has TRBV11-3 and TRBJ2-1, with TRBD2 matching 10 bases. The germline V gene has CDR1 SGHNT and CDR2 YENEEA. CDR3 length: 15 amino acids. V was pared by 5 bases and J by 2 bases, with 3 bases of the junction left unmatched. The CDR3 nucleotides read TGTGCCAGCAGCGAGACTAGCGGGCCCTACAATGAGCAGTTCTTC. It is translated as CASSETSGPYNEQFF.

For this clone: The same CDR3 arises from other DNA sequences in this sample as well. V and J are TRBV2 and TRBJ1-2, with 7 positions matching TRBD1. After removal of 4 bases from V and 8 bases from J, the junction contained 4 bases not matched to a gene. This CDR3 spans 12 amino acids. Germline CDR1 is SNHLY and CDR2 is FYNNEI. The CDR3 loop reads CASSGTGGGYTF. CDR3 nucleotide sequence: TGTGCCAGCAGTGGGACAGGAGGAGGCTACACCTTC.